The 24 T cell receptor beta chains below all came from one sample that was sequenced in a study of OX40 agonist ivuxolimab in advanced cancers. The table came from immunoSEQ multiplex PCR; TCRdb's copy has only in-frame clones and leaves some out. The data show some 18,000 clones, around 83% seen once. Specimen: CD4+ or CD8+ T cells sorted from blood, collected in a trial of the OX40 agonist ivuxolimab. These receptors were taken from an adult with an advanced solid tumor such as melanoma, head and neck, liver or kidney cancer.

This sequence joins TRBV6-5 and TRBJ2-1; weak D call: TRBD1 (7 bases). Trimming took off 5 bases at V and 5 bases at J, with 19 bases between the two ends. This CDR3 spans 16 amino acids. Germline V CDR1 and CDR2: MNHEY, SVGAGI. CDR3 in amino acids: CASSHYAGGIDNEQFF. DNA for the CDR3: TGTGCCAGCAGTCACTACGCAGGGGGGATTGACAATGAGCAGTTCTTC.

The chain carries TRBV21-1 and TRBJ1-1. TRBV21-1 is marked as a pseudogene. The CDR3 is 13 residues long. Written as DNA, the CDR3 is TGTGCCAGCAGCGTTGGGTGGAACACTGAAGCTTTCTTT. It yields the protein CASSVGWNTEAFF.

The chain couples TRBV5-6 to TRBJ2-5; TRBD1 aligns across 8 bases. V shed 3 bases, J shed 1 base, and the junction held 8 bases outside the gene matches. Per the germline V gene, CDR1 is SGHDT and CDR2 is YYEEEE. CDR3 length equals 16 residues. Written as DNA, the CDR3 is TGTGCCAGCAGCTCCCCAGGGGGCGAAGGCCAAGAGACCCAGTACTTC. Its protein product is CASSSPGGEGQETQYF.

The chain links TRBV2 to TRBJ2-3; D gene ambiguous. V was clipped by 5 bases and J by 3 bases, with 6 bases between them. Per germline, CDR1 SNHLY and CDR2 FYNNEI. The CDR3 loop spans 12 amino acids. The CDR3: CASSLMTDTQYF. In DNA form, the CDR3 reads TGTGCCAGCAGTCTAATGACAGATACGCAGTATTTT.

V gene TRBV19 combines with J gene TRBJ2-1; D perhaps matches TRBD1 (5 bases). The CDR3 totals 13 residues. CDR1 LNHDA and CDR2 SQIVND come from the germline V gene (reference sequence). Trimming took 6 bases from V and 4 from J, leaving 10 bases between them. Here the CDR3 reads CASSTTGYNEQFF. In nucleotides, the CDR3 is TGTGCCAGTAGCACAACAGGATACAATGAGCAGTTCTTC.

The chain employs TRBV19 and TRBJ1-5; D remains ambiguous. The CDR3 sequence is 13 residues long. The ends were cut back, 6 bases at V and 1 base at J, with 7 bases in the middle. In germline, CDR1 is LNHDA, CDR2 SQIVND (reference sequence). CDR3: CASRTLSNQPQHF. For the CDR3, the DNA is TGTGCCAGTAGGACACTCAGCAATCAGCCCCAGCATTTT.

V and J are TRBV11-1 and TRBJ1-1; D possibly corresponds to TRBD1 (5 bases). Germline-derived CDR1 and CDR2 are SGHAT and FQDESV (reference sequence). V was clipped by 3 bases and J by 5 bases, with 16 bases between them. CDR3 length: 15 amino acids. The CDR3 nucleotides read TGTGCCAGCAGCTTTCGCAGGGATTCAGAAACTGAAGCTTTCTTT. Translation: CASSFRRDSETEAFF.

This clone was recorded once. The chain carries TRBV9 and TRBJ2-2; 11 positions match TRBD1. The CDR3 runs to 17 residues. Germline CDR1 is SGDLS and CDR2 is YYNGEE. The trim removed 3 bases at V and 1 base at J, leaving 5 bases unmatched. The chain's CDR3 is CASSEPGQGGNTGELFF. The CDR3, as DNA: TGTGCCAGCAGCGAGCCGGGACAGGGGGGGAACACCGGGGAGCTGTTTTTT. Full variable domain (missing parts from reference TRBV9 and TRBJ2-2): DSGVTQTPKHLITATGQRVTLRCSPRSGDLSVYWYQQSLDQGLQFLIQYYNGEERAKGNILERFSAQQFPDLHSELNLSSLELGDSALYFCASSEPGQGGNTGELFFGEGSRLTVL.

By share, this clone counts as medium-sized. The V gene is TRBV19, the J gene TRBJ2-1; 9 nucleotides align to TRBD2. The CDR3 runs 13 residues. In germline, CDR1 is LNHDA, CDR2 SQIVND (reference sequence). V lost 7 bases to trimming and J lost 4 bases; unmatched junction nucleotides: 2. CDR3 loop: CASTSGEYNEQFF. The DNA of the CDR3 is TGTGCCAGTACTAGCGGGGAATACAATGAGCAGTTCTTC. The full variable domain, in which reference TRBV19 and TRBJ2-1 provide the parts outside the CDR3, is DGGITQSPKYLFRKEGQNVTLSCEQNLNHDAMYWYRQDPGQGLRLIYYSQIVNDFQKGDIAEGYSVSREKKESFPLTVTSAQKNPTAFYLCASTSGEYNEQFFGPGTRLTVL.

This clone was found once. The rearrangement links TRBV5-8 to TRBJ2-7, with TRBD1 as a possible D gene (5 bases). The length of the CDR3 is 13 residues. Germline V gives CDR1 SGHTS, CDR2 YDEGEE. V dropped 3 bases and J dropped 7 bases, with 14 bases sitting between them. This CDR3 is CASSSRQSREQYF. The CDR3 bases are TGTGCCAGCAGCTCCAGACAGTCACGGGAGCAGTACTTC.

The chain combines TRBV6-6 with TRBJ2-5; D possibly corresponds to TRBD1 (6 bases). Germline CDR1 is MNHNY and CDR2 is SVGAGI (reference sequence). Trimming shortened V by 0 bases and J by 9 bases, and 20 bases separated the two germline ends. This CDR3 is built from 16 residues. The CDR3 coding sequence is TGTGCCAGCAGTTACTCCTCACGTAGTACTGACAGGTCCCAGTACTTC. The encoded protein is CASSYSSRSTDRSQYF.

This clone was picked up a small number of times. V and J are TRBV5-6 and TRBJ2-3; D not resolved. Germline V gives CDR1 SGHDT, CDR2 YYEEEE. Trimming left V 0 bases short and J 2 bases short, with 4 bases between. CDR3 length: 13 residues. The CDR3 here is CASSLDITDTQYF. DNA for the CDR3: TGTGCCAGCAGCTTGGACATCACAGATACGCAGTATTTT.

This chain connects TRBV9 to TRBJ2-5; TRBD2 matches 8 bases. Germline V gives CDR1 SGDLS, CDR2 YYNGEE. V gave up 4 bases and J gave up 2 bases; unmatched junction bases: 13. This CDR3 region has 17 residues. The CDR3 region is CASSPGGGRRVQETQYF. For the CDR3, the DNA is TGTGCCAGCAGCCCCGGGGGGGGGCGCAGGGTACAAGAGACCCAGTACTTC.

This chain uses TRBV9 with TRBJ1-5; D uncertain. V dropped 3 bases and J dropped 6 bases, with 13 bases sitting between them. The CDR3 spans 14 residues. Germline CDR1 is SGDLS and CDR2 is YYNGEE. The CDR3 DNA reads TGTGCCAGCAGCGCCCGCCGGGGAGGTCAGCCCCAGCATTTT. Residues: CASSARRGGQPQHF.

This chain links TRBV5-4 with TRBJ2-1, with 11 bases lining up with TRBD2. With 4 bases clipped from V and 2 bases from J, the junction kept 8 bases outside the gene matches. CDR3 length: 17 amino acids. CDR1 is SGHNT, CDR2 YYREEE, per germline (reference sequence). The CDR3 bases are TGTGCCAGCAGCCCCTTTAGCGGGAGGGCCGCCTACAATGAGCAGTTCTTC. This gives the protein CASSPFSGRAAYNEQFF.

The V and J genes are TRBV7-9 and TRBJ2-5; D possibly corresponds to TRBD1 (6 bases). CDR1 and CDR2 (germline): SEHNR, FQNEAQ (reference sequence). The CDR3 spans 14 residues. Trimming stripped 3 bases from V and 5 bases from J, with 13 bases between. The CDR3 sequence: CASSLGRGEETQYF. CDR3 bases: TGTGCCAGCAGCTTGGGCAGGGGCGAGGAGACCCAGTACTTC.

V is TRBV15 and J is TRBJ2-4; no clear D. The CDR3 is 16 amino acids. V was clipped by 0 bases and J by 0 bases, with 9 bases between them. CDR1 is LNHNV, CDR2 YYDKDF, per germline (reference sequence). DNA for the CDR3: TGTGCCACCAGCAGAGATCTGGGCCTAGCCAAAAACATTCAGTACTTC. Translated: CATSRDLGLAKNIQYF. The complete variable domain, with remaining parts taken from reference TRBV15 and TRBJ2-4, reads DAMVIQNPRYQVTQFGKPVTLSCSQTLNHNVMYWYQQKSSQAPKLLFHYYDKDFNNEADTPDNFQSRRPNTSFCFLDIRSPGLGDTAMYLCATSRDLGLAKNIQYFGAGTRLSVL.

The chain joins TRBV9 to TRBJ2-1; 11 positions match TRBD2. Trimming took 0 bases from V and 8 from J; bases not matched to a gene: 13. Germline assignment: CDR1 SGDLS and CDR2 YYNGEE. CDR3 length: 18 amino acids. In nucleotides, the CDR3 is TGTGCCAGCAGCGTAGTTGGGACTAGCGGTCCCCGGCCGGATGAGCAGTTCTTC. It specifies CASSVVGTSGPRPDEQFF.

The chain is built from TRBV27 and TRBJ1-1, with 10 bases lining up with TRBD1. This CDR3 comprises 15 residues. Germline V gene lookup returns CDR1 MNHEY and CDR2 SMNVEV (reference sequence). Trimming removed 3 bases from V and 6 bases from J; junction bases left unmatched: 7. The DNA of the CDR3 is TGTGCCAGCAGTTTCCGGACAGGGGGTAAGCCTGAAGCTTTCTTT. Its protein is CASSFRTGGKPEAFF.

The table lists this clone with a count of one. This chain links TRBV27 with TRBJ2-1, with TRBD2 identical over 12 bases. The CDR3 is 16 amino acids. Germline CDR1 is MNHEY and CDR2 is SMNVEV (reference sequence). The V and J ends lost 4 bases and 4 bases, in that order; junction bases with no gene match: 5. DNA for the CDR3: TGTGCCAGCAGTTACACTAGCGGGAGGTTTTACAATGAGCAGTTCTTC. It translates to CASSYTSGRFYNEQFF.

The rearrangement uses TRBV2 and TRBJ1-2; 8 nucleotides match TRBD1. The CDR3 spans 13 residues. CDR1 and CDR2 from the germline V gene are SNHLY and FYNNEI. Trimming removed 10 bases from V and 4 bases from J; junction bases left unmatched: 8. This CDR3 is CATSGGAVYGYTF. The CDR3 nucleotides read TGTGCCACCTCAGGGGGCGCAGTCTATGGCTACACCTTC.

V gene TRBV7-2 combines with J gene TRBJ2-3, with TRBD1 identical over 9 bases. CDR1 is SGHTA and CDR2 is FQGNSA in the germline V gene. V was clipped by 5 bases and J by 6 bases; unmatched bases: 9. This CDR3 comprises 15 residues. The DNA for the CDR3 is TGTGCCAGCAGCCCCCGGGACAGGGTAGTTGATACGCAGTATTTT. Protein: CASSPRDRVVDTQYF. Full variable domain (outside the CDR3, taken from reference TRBV7-2 and TRBJ2-3): GAGVSQSPSNKVTEKGKDVELRCDPISGHTALYWYRQSLGQGLEFLIYFQGNSAPDKSGLPSDRFSAERTGGSVSTLTIQRTQQEDSAVYLCASSPRDRVVDTQYFGPGTRLTVL.

This clone was picked up a small number of times. V gene TRBV28 combines with J gene TRBJ1-4; 8 bases line up with TRBD1. The CDR3 has 16 residues. Per the germline V gene, CDR1 is MDHEN and CDR2 is SYDVKM. V gave up 5 bases and J gave up 4 bases; unmatched junction bases: 9. In nucleotides, the CDR3 is TGTGCCAGCAGTCTAGCCGACAGGGGATATAATGAAAAACTGTTTTTT. This gives the protein CASSLADRGYNEKLFF.

The rearrangement uses TRBV4-2 and TRBJ2-7, with TRBD1 matching over 11 bases. Germline V lookup: CDR1 LGHNA, CDR2 YNFKEQ. V was clipped by 0 bases and J by 0 bases; unmatched bases: 4. The CDR3 runs to 17 residues. The CDR3 reads CASSQDQGTGGSYEQYF. CDR3 nucleotides: TGTGCCAGCAGCCAAGATCAGGGGACAGGGGGCTCCTACGAGCAGTACTTC.